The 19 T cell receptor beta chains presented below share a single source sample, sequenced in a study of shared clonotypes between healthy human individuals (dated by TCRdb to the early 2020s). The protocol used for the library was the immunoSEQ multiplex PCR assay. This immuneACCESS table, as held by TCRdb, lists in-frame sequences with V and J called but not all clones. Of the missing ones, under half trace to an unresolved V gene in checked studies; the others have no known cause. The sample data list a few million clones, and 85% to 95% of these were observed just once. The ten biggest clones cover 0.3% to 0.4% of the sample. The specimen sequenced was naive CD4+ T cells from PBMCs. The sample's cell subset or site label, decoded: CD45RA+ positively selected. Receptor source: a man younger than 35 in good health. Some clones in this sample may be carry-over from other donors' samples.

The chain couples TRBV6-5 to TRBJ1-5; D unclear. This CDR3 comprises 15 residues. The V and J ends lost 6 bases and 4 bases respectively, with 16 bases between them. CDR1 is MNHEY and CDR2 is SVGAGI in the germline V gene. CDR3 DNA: TGTGCCAGCAGCCCACCGGGAGTAGGAAATCAGCCCCAGCATTTT. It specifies CASSPPGVGNQPQHF.

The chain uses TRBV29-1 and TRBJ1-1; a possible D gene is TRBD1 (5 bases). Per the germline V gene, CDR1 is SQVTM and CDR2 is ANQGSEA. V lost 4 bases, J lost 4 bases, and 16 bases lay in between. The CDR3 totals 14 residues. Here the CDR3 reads CSVVPEGRRTEAFF. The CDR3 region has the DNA TGCAGCGTTGTTCCCGAGGGGCGGCGCACTGAAGCTTTCTTT.

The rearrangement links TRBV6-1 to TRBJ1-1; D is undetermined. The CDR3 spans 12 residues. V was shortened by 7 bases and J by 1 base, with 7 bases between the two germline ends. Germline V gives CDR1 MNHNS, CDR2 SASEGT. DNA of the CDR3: TGTGCCAGCAAACCTCAGAACACTGAAGCTTTCTTT. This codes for CASKPQNTEAFF.

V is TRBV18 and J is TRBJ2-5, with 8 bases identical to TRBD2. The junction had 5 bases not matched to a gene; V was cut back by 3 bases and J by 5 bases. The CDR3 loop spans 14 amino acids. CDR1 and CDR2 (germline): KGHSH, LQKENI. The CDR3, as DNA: TGTGCCAGCTCACCGGCGGGGGGCTCGGAGACCCAGTACTTC. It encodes CASSPAGGSETQYF.

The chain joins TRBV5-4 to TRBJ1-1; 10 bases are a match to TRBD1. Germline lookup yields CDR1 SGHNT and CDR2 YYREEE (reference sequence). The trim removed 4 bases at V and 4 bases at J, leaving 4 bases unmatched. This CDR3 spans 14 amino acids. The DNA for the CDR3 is TGTGCCAGCAGCATCCGGGACAGGGGCACTGAAGCTTTCTTT. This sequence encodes CASSIRDRGTEAFF.

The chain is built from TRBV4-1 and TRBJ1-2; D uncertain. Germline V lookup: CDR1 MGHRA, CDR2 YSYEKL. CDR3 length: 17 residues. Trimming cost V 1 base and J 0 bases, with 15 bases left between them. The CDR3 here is CASSQVTAGQTNYGYTF. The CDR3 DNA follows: TGCGCCAGCAGCCAAGTGACTGCCGGGCAAACTAACTATGGCTACACCTTC.

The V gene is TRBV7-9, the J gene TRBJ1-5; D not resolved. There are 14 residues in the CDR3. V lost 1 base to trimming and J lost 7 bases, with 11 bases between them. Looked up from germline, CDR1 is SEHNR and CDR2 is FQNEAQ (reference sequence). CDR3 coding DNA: TGTGCCAGCAGCTTAGGGTCGGGGTGGCAGCCCCAGCATTTT. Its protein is CASSLGSGWQPQHF. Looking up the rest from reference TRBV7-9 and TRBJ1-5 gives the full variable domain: DTGVSQNPRHKITKRGQNVTFRCDPISEHNRLYWYRQTLGQGPEFLTYFQNEAQLEKSRLLSDRFSAERPKGSFSTLEIQRTEQGDSAMYLCASSLGSGWQPQHFGDGTRLSIL.

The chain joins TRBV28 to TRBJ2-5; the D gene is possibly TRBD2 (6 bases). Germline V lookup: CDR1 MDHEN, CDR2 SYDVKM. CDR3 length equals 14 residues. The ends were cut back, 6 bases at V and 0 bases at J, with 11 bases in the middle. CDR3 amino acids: CASRSSGYQETQYF. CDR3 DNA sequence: TGTGCCAGCAGATCAAGCGGGTACCAAGAGACCCAGTACTTC.

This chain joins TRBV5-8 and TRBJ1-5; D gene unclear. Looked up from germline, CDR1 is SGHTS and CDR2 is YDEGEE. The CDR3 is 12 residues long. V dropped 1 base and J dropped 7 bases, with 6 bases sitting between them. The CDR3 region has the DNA TGTGCCAGCAGCTTGATCTGGCAGCCCCAGCATTTT. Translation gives CASSLIWQPQHF. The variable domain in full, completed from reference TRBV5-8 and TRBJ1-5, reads EAGVTQSPTHLIKTRGQQATLRCSPISGHTSVYWYQQALGLGLQFLLWYDEGEERNRGNFPPRFSGRQFPNYSSELNVNALELEDSALYLCASSLIWQPQHFGDGTRLSIL.

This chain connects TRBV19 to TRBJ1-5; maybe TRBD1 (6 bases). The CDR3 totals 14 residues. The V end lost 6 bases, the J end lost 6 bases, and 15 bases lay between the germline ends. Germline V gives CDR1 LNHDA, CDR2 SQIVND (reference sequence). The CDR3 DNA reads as TGTGCCAGTAGGGGCCACAGGGATCGTCAGCCCCAGCATTTT. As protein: CASRGHRDRQPQHF.

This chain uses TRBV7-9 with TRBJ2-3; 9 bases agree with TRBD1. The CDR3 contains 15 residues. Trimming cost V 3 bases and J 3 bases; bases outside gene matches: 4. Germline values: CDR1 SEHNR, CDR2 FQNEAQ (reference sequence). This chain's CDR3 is CASSFDRGGTDTQYF. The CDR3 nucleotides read TGTGCCAGCAGCTTCGACAGGGGGGGTACAGATACGCAGTATTTT.

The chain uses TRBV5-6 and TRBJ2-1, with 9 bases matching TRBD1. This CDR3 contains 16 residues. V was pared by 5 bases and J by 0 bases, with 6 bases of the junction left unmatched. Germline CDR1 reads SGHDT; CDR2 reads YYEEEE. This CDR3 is CASRMLGQGSYNEQFF. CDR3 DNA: TGTGCCAGCAGGATGCTGGGACAGGGCTCCTACAATGAGCAGTTCTTC.

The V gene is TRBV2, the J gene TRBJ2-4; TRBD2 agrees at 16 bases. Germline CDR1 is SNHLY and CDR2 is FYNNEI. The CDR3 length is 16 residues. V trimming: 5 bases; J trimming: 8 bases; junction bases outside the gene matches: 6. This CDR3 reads CASSTGTSGRGDIQYF. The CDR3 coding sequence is TGTGCCAGCAGTACCGGGACTAGCGGGAGGGGAGACATTCAGTACTTC.

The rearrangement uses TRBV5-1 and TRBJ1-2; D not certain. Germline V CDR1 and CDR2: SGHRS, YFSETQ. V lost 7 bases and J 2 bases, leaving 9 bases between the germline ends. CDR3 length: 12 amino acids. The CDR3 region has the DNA TGCGCCAGCTCAGAGACGAACTATGGCTACACCTTC. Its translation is CASSETNYGYTF.

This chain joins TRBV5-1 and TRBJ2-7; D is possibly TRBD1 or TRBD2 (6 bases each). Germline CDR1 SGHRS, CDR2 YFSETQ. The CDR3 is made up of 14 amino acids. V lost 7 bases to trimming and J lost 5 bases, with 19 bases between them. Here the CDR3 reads CASQEGGMRNEQYF. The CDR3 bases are TGCGCCAGCCAAGAAGGGGGGATGCGGAACGAGCAGTACTTC.

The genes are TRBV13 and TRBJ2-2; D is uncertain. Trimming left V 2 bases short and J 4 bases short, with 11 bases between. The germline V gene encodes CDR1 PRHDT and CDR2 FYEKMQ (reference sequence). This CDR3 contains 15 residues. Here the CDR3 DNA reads TGTGCCAGCAGCTTATATGCGGACGGCACCGGGGAGCTGTTTTTT. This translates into CASSLYADGTGELFF.

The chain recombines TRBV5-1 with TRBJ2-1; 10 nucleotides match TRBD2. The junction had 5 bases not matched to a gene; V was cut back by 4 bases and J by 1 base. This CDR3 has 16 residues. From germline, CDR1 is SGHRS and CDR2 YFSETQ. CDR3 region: CASSILAGGSYNEQFF. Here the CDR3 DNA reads TGCGCCAGCAGCATCTTAGCGGGAGGATCCTACAATGAGCAGTTCTTC.

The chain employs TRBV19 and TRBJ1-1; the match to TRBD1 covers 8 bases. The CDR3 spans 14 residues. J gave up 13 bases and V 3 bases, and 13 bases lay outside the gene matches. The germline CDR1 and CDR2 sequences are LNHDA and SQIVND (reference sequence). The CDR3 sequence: CASSILVATGEVFF. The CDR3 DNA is TGTGCCAGTAGTATTCTTGTCGCGACAGGGGAGGTTTTCTTT.

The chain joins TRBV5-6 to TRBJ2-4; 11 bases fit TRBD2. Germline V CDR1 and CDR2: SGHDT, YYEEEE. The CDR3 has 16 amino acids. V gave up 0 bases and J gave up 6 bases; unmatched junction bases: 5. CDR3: CASSLGLAGSVNIQYF. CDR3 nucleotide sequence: TGTGCCAGCAGCTTGGGACTAGCGGGATCGGTAAACATTCAGTACTTC.